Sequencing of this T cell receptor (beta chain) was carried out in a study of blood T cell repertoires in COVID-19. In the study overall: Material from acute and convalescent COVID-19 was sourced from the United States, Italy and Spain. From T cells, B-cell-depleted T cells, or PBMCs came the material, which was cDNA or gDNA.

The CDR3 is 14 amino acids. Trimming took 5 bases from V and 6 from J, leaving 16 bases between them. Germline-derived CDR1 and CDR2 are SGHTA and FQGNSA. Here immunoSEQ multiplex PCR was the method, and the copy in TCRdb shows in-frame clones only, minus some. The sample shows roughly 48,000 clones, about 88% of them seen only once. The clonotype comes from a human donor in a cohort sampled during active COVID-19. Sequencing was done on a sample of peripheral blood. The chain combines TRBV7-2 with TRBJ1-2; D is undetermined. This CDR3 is CASSPGIGGHGYTF. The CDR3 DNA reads TGTGCCAGCAGCCCCGGTATTGGAGGGCATGGCTACACCTTC.